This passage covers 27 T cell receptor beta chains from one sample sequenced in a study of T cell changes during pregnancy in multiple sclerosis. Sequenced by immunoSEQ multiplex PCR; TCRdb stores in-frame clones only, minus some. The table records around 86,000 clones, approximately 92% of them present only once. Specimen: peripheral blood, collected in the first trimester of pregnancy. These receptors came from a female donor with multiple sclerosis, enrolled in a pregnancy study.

For the CDR3, the DNA is TGTGCCAGCAGCCGGGGGACAGCCGCAACTAGCACAGATACGCAGTATTTT. Amino acid sequence: CASSRGTAATSTDTQYF. The J gene is TRBJ2-3, the V gene TRBV5-4; a possible D gene is TRBD1 (7 bases). Trimming pared 4 bases from V and 0 bases from J, leaving 18 bases between. Germline CDR1 and CDR2: SGHNT and YYREEE (reference sequence). The CDR3 spans 17 residues.

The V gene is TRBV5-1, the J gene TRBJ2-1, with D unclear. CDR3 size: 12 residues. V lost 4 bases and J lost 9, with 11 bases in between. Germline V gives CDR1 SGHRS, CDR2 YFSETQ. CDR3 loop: CASSPQVGEQFF. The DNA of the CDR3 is TGCGCCAGCAGCCCCCAGGTAGGTGAGCAGTTCTTC.

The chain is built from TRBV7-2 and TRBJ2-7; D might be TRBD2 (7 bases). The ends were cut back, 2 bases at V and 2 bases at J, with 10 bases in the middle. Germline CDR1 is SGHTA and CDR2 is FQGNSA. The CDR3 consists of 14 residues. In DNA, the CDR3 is TGTGCCAGCAGCTTAAGGGGGGGCACCTACGAGCAGTACTTC. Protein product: CASSLRGGTYEQYF.

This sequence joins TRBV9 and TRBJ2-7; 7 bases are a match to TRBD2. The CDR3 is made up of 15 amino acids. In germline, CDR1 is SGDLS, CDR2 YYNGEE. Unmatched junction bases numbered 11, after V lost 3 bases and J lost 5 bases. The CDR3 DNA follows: TGTGCCAGCAGCGAGAGGGGACTAACTCCCCACGAGCAGTACTTC. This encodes CASSERGLTPHEQYF.

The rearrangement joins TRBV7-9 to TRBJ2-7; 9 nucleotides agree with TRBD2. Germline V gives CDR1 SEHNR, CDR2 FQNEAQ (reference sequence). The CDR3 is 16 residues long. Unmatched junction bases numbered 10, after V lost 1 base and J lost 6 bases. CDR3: CASSLGLAGETGEQYF. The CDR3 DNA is TGTGCCAGCAGCTTAGGGTTAGCGGGAGAAACGGGCGAGCAGTACTTC. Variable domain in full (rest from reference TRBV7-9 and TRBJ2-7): DTGVSQNPRHKITKRGQNVTFRCDPISEHNRLYWYRQTLGQGPEFLTYFQNEAQLEKSRLLSDRFSAERPKGSFSTLEIQRTEQGDSAMYLCASSLGLAGETGEQYFGPGTRLTVT.

CDR3 loop: CASSPDRAVYEQYF. The CDR3 region has the DNA TGTGCCAGCAGTCCTGACAGGGCGGTGTACGAGCAGTACTTC. J is TRBJ2-7 and V is TRBV27; 7 nucleotides match TRBD1. The CDR3 is 14 amino acids. Per germline, CDR1 MNHEY and CDR2 SMNVEV (reference sequence). V was clipped by 5 bases and J by 4 bases; unmatched bases: 8.

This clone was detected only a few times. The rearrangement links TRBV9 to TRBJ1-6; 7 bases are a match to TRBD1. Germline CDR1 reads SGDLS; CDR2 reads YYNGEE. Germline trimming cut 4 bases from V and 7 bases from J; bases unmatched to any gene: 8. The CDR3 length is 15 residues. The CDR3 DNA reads TGTGCCAGCAGCTTCCGACAGGGAATCAATTCACCCCTCCACTTT. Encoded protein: CASSFRQGINSPLHF.

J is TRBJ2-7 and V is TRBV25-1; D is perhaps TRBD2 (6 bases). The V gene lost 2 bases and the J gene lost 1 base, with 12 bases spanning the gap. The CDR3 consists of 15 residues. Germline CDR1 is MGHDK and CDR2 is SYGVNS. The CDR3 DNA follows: TGTGCCAGCAGTGAAATCCAGGGAGGATCCTACGAGCAGTACTTC. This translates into CASSEIQGGSYEQYF.

In DNA, the CDR3 is TGTGCCAGCAGCTTTGGACTAGCGGGAGAGGAGACCCAGTACTTC. This sequence encodes CASSFGLAGEETQYF. This chain links TRBV7-9 with TRBJ2-5; 13 bases align to TRBD2. Germline lookup yields CDR1 SEHNR and CDR2 FQNEAQ (reference sequence). Trimming took 3 bases from V and 5 from J; bases not matched to a gene: 3. This CDR3 comprises 15 residues.

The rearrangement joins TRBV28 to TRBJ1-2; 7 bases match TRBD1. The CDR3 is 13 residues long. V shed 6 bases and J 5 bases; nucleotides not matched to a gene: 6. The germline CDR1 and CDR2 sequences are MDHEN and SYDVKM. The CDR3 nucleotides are TGTGCCAGCAGGAGTACAGGGGTTTATGGCTACACCTTC. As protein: CASRSTGVYGYTF.

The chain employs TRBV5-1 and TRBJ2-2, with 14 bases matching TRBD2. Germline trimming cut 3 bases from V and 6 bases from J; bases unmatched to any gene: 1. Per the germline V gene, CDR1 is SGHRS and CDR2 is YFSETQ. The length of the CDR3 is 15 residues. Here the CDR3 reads CASSSGLAGAGELFF. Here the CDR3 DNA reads TGCGCCAGCAGCTCGGGACTAGCGGGAGCCGGGGAGCTGTTTTTT.

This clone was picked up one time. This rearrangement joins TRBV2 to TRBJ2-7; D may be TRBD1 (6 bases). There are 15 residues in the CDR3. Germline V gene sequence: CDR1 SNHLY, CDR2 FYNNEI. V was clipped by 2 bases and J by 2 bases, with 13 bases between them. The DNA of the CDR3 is TGTGCCAGCAGTGAAATGGTTGGGGACACCTACGAGCAGTACTTC. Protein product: CASSEMVGDTYEQYF.

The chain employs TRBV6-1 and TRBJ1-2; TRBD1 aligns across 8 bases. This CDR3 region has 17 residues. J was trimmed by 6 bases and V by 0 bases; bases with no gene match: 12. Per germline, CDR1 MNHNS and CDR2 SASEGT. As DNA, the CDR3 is TGTGCCAGCAGTGAAGCGGGGGCAGGGGGCGGTAGTGATGGCTACACCTTC. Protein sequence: CASSEAGAGGGSDGYTF.

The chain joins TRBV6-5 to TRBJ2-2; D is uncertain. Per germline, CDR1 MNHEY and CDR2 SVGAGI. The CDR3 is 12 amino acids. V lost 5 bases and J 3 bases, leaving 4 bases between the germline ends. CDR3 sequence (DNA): TGTGCCAGCAGTCCTGACACCGGGGAGCTGTTTTTT. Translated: CASSPDTGELFF.

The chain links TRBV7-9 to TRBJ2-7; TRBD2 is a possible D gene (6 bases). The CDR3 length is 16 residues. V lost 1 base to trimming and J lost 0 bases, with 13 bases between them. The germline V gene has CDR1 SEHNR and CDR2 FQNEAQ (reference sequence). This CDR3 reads CASSLVSVGSSYEQYF. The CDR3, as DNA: TGTGCCAGCAGCTTAGTATCGGTCGGGAGCTCCTACGAGCAGTACTTC.

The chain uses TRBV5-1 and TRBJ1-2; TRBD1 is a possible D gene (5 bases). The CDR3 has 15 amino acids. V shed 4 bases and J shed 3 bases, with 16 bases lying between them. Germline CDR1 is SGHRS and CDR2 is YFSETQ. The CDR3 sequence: CASSPREGQYYGYTF. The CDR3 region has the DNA TGCGCCAGCAGCCCAAGGGAGGGGCAATACTATGGCTACACCTTC.

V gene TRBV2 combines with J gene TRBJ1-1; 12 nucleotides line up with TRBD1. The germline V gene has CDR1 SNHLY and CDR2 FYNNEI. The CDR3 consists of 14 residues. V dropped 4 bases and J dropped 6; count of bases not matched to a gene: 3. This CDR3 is CASSVGQGASEAFF. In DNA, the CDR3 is TGTGCCAGCAGTGTGGGACAGGGGGCCTCTGAAGCTTTCTTT.

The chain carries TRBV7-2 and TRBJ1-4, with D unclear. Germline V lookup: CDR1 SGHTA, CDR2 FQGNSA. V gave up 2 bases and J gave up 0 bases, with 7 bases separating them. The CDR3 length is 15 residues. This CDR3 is CASSLLAATNEKLFF. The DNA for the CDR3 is TGTGCCAGCAGCTTATTAGCCGCAACTAATGAAAAACTGTTTTTT. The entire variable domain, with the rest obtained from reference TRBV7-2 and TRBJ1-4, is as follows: GAGVSQSPSNKVTEKGKDVELRCDPISGHTALYWYRQSLGQGLEFLIYFQGNSAPDKSGLPSDRFSAERTGGSVSTLTIQRTQQEDSAVYLCASSLLAATNEKLFFGSGTQLSVL.

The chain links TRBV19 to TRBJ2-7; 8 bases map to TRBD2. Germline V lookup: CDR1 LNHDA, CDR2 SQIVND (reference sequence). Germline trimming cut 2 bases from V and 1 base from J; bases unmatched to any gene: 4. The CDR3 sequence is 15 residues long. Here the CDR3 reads CASSIIAGTSYEQYF. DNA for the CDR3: TGTGCCAGTAGTATAATAGCGGGGACTTCCTACGAGCAGTACTTC.

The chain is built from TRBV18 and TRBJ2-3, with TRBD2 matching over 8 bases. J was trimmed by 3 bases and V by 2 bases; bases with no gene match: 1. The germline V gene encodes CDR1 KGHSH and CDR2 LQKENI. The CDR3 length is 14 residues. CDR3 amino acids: CASSPTGGTDTQYF. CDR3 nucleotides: TGTGCCAGCTCACCAACGGGGGGGACAGATACGCAGTATTTT. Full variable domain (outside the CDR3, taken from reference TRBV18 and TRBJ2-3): NAGVMQNPRHLVRRRGQEARLRCSPMKGHSHVYWYRQLPEEGLKFMVYLQKENIIDESGMPKERFSAEFPKEGPSILRIQQVVRGDSAAYFCASSPTGGTDTQYFGPGTRLTVL.

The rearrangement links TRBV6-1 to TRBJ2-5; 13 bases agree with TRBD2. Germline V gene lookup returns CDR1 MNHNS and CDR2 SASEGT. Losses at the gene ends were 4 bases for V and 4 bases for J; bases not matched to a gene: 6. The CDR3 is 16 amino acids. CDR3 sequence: CASSGRLAGGGETQYF. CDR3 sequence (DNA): TGTGCCAGCAGTGGTCGACTAGCGGGGGGCGGAGAGACCCAGTACTTC.

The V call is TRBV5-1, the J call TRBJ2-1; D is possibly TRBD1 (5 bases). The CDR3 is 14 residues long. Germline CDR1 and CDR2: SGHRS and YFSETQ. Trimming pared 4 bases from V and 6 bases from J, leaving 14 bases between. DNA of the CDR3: TGCGCCAGCAGCACCCCGGACACTCCCAATGAGCAGTTCTTC. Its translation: CASSTPDTPNEQFF.

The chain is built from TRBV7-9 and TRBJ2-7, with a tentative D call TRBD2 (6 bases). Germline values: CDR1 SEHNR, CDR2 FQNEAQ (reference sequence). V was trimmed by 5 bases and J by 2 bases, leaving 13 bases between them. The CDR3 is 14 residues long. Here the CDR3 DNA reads TGTGCCAGCAGCCAAGGAGGGCTTACCTACGAGCAGTACTTC. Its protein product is CASSQGGLTYEQYF.

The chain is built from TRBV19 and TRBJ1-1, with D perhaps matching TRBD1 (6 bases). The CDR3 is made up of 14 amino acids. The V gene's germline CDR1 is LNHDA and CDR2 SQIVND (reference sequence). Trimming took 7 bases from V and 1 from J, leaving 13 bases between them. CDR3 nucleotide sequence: TGTGCCAGTATCAACCTAGGGGGGAACACTGAAGCTTTCTTT. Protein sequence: CASINLGGNTEAFF. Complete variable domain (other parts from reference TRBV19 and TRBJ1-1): DGGITQSPKYLFRKEGQNVTLSCEQNLNHDAMYWYRQDPGQGLRLIYYSQIVNDFQKGDIAEGYSVSREKKESFPLTVTSAQKNPTAFYLCASINLGGNTEAFFGQGTRLTVV.

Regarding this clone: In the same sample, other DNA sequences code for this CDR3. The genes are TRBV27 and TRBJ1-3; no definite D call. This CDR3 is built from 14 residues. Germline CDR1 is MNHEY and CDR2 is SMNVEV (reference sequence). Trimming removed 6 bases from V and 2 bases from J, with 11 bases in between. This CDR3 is CASSPGSAGNTIYF. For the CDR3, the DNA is TGTGCCAGCAGCCCCGGTTCGGCTGGAAACACCATATATTTT.

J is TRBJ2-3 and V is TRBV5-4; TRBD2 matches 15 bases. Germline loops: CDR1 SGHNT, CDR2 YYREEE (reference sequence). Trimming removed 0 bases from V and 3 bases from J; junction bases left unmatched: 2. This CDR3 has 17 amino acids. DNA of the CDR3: TGTGCCAGCAGCTTGGGGACTAGCGGGAGGGCAACAGATACGCAGTATTTT. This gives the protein CASSLGTSGRATDTQYF.

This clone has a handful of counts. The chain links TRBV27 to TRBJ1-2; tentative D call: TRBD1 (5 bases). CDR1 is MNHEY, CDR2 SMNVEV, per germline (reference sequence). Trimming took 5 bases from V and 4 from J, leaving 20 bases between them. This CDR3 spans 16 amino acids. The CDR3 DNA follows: TGTGCCAGCAGTGCGGGGAGGAGGGGCGTTGGCTATGGCTACACCTTC. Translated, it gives CASSAGRRGVGYGYTF.